What follows describes a single T cell receptor (beta chain). Taking its sample share into account, this clonotype is medium-sized (0.01 to 0.1%). There is no known antigen for this receptor. No quality values exist for individual bases; no much larger clone is one base distant. This entry comes from a study of liver allograft versus peripheral blood T cells (dated by TCRdb to the early 2020s). Concerning the study at large: T cell receptor repertoires present within transplanted livers were compared with repertoires in the peripheral blood of liver transplant recipients. Results and caveats for the whole study, not just this receptor: According to the report, the T cell receptor repertoires detected in peripheral blood were different from the repertoires found inside liver allografts.

CDR1 and CDR2, per the germline V gene (reference sequence), are LNHNV and YYDKDF. Germline trimming: 2 bases from V, 5 bases from J; junction bases outside gene matches: 9. Reading from cysteine to phenylalanine, the CDR3 counts 16 amino acids. CDR3 DNA only is kept here, 48 bases in frame from base 1. Sequencing used an Illumina MiSeq. TCRdb reworked the public reads: Q25 trimming with fastp, MiXCR clone assembly, productive beta chains retained. Rows are unified per CDR3 protein, each entry keeping the most common DNA and genes. The sample records around 10,000 distinct CDR3 sequences, about 19% of which are singletons. The ten largest account for less than 2% of the sample.

This receptor was identified in a human patient who had a liver transplant. Donor T cells from the graft may be present among the T cells after a transplant. The chain couples TRBV15 to TRBJ2-7, and TRBD1 matches 10 of the central bases. The DNA sequence follows: TGTGCCACCAGCAGACTAAGCTCCGGGACAGGGGACGAGCAGTACTTC. The translation is CATSRLSSGTGDEQYF.